These 7 T cell receptor beta chains originate from one sample sequenced in a study of technical replicates of blood from four donors. Repertoires were generated with immunoSEQ multiplex PCR, while TCRdb's copy carries only in-frame clones and drops some. Altogether approximately 73,000 clones are present, 85% to 95% being singletons, with the ten largest covering less than 0.4%. Sequencing was done on a sample of T cells isolated from PBMCs. The receptors were sampled from a human donor in good health.

The chain combines TRBV7-6 with TRBJ1-1; D unclear. CDR3 length equals 12 residues. The V gene lost 5 bases and the J gene lost 4 bases, with 8 bases spanning the gap. The germline V gene encodes CDR1 SGHVS and CDR2 FNYEAQ. The CDR3 bases are TGTGCCAGCAGCGCAGTCAGCACTGAAGCTTTCTTT. It is translated as CASSAVSTEAFF.

This rearrangement joins TRBV19 to TRBJ1-5, with no clear D. The germline gives CDR1 LNHDA, CDR2 SQIVND (reference sequence). V dropped 4 bases and J dropped 0 bases, with 7 bases sitting between them. The length of the CDR3 is 14 residues. CDR3 nucleotide sequence: TGTGCCAGTAGTACGCAGTATAGCAATCAGCCCCAGCATTTT. Translated, it gives CASSTQYSNQPQHF.

The CDR3 DNA is TGCGCCAGCAGGGGCGGGAGAGCAGATACGCAGTATTTT. This codes for CASRGGRADTQYF. The chain uses TRBV5-1 and TRBJ2-3, with TRBD2 matching over 7 bases. J lost 4 bases, V lost 5 bases, and 4 bases had no gene match. The germline gives CDR1 SGHRS, CDR2 YFSETQ. The CDR3 consists of 13 residues.

V usage is TRBV5-6 and J usage is TRBJ2-2; perhaps TRBD2 as D (6 bases). The germline V gene encodes CDR1 SGHDT and CDR2 YYEEEE. Between the trimmed V and J ends, which lost 4 bases and 1 base, there was a span of 11 bases. The CDR3 runs 15 residues. The CDR3 DNA follows: TGTGCCAGCAGCCCTGGGACTTTGAACACCGGGGAGCTGTTTTTT. This encodes CASSPGTLNTGELFF.

V and J are TRBV5-8 and TRBJ2-1, with D tentatively TRBD1 (5 bases). CDR3 size: 18 residues. Germline-derived CDR1 and CDR2 are SGHTS and YDEGEE. The germline V and J ends were trimmed by 0 bases and 1 base, with 17 bases remaining between them. The CDR3 is CASSLGLFGQGSYNEQFF. CDR3 nucleotide sequence: TGTGCCAGCAGCTTGGGTCTGTTCGGCCAGGGTTCCTACAATGAGCAGTTCTTC.

The chain recombines TRBV7-6 with TRBJ2-1, with 15 nucleotides matching TRBD2. This CDR3 is built from 21 residues. The trim removed 3 bases at V and 1 base at J, leaving 13 bases unmatched. Germline CDR1 is SGHVS and CDR2 is FNYEAQ. The CDR3 region has the DNA TGTGCCAGCAGCTTTAGTATGGGACTAGCGGGAGGTGAAGGTTCCTACAATGAGCAGTTCTTC. Amino acids: CASSFSMGLAGGEGSYNEQFF.

The rearrangement uses TRBV2 and TRBJ1-1; D gene uncertain. V was trimmed by 7 bases and J by 1 base, leaving 13 bases between them. Germline V gene data show CDR1 as SNHLY and CDR2 as FYNNEI. This CDR3 is 14 amino acids long. CDR3 sequence reads: CASTQTTQNTEAFF. The CDR3 DNA sequence: TGTGCCAGCACCCAAACCACACAGAACACTGAAGCTTTCTTT.